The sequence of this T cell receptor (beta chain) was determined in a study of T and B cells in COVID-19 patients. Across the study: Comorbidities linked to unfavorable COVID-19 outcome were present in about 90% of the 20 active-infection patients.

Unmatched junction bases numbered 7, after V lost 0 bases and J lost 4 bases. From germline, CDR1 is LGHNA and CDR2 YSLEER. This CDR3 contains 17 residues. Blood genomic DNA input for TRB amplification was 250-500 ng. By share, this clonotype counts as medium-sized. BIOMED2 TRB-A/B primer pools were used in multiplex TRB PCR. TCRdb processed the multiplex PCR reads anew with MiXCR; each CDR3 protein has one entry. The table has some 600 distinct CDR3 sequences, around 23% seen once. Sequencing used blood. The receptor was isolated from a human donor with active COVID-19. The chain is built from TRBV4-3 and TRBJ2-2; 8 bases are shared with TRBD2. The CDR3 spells CASSQDGLGGVTGELFF. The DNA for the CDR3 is TGCGCCAGCAGCCAAGATGGGCTCGGGGGGGTCACCGGGGAGCTGTTTTTT.